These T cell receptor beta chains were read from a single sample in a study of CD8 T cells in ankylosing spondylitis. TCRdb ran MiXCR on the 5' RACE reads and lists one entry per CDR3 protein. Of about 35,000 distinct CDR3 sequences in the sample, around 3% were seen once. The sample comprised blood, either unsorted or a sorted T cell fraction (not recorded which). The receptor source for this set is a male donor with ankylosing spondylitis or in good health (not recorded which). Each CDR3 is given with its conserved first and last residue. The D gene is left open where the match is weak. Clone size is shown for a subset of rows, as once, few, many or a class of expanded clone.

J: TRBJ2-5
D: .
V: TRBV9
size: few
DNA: TGTGCCAGCAGCGTATCGGCAGGGATGGAGACCCAGTACTTC
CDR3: CASSVSAGMETQYF

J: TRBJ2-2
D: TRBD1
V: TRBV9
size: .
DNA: TGTGCCAGCAGCGTAGTCCAGGGGGCATTGAACACCGGGGAGCTGTTTTTT
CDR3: CASSVVQGALNTGELFF

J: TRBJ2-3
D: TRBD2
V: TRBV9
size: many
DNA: TGTGCCAGCAGCTTCACCCTAGCGGGGGGCTCTCGCACAGATACGCAGTATTTT
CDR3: CASSFTLAGGSRTDTQYF

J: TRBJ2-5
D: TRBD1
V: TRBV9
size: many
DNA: TGTGCCAGCAGCGTACGGGACAGGGGTGGGACCCAGTACTTC
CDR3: CASSVRDRGGTQYF

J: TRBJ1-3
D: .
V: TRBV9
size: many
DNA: TGTGCCAGCAGCCTAAGTCTGGGAACTGGAAACACCATATATTTT
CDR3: CASSLSLGTGNTIYF

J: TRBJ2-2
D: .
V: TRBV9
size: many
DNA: TGTGCCAGCAATAGGGGCGGGCTAGGAGAAACCGGGGAGCTGTTTTTT
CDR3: CASNRGGLGETGELFF

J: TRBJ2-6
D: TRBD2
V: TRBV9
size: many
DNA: TGTGCCAGCAGCGTAGGCCCCGGGGGGAATGTGCGCGGCACCTCCTCTGGGGCCAACGTCCTGACTTTC
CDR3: CASSVGPGGNVRGTSSGANVLTF

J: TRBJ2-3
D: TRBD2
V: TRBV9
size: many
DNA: TGTGCCAGCAGCTCACGGACTAGCGGGAGGGCAGATACGCAGTATTTT
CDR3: CASSSRTSGRADTQYF

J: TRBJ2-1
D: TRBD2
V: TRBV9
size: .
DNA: TGTGCCAGCAGCCCAAGGACTAGCGGGAGTATCAATGAGCAGTTCTTC
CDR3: CASSPRTSGSINEQFF

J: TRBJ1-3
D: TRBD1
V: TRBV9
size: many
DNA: TGTGCCAGCAGCGACAGGGGCGGCTCTGGAAACACCATATATTTT
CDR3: CASSDRGGSGNTIYF

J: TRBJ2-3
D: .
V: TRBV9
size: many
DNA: TGTGCCAGCAGCGTAGATCTGAGCACAGATACGCAGTATTTT
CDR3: CASSVDLSTDTQYF

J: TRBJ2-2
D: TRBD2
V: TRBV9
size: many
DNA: TGTGCCAGCAGCGCGGGGGGGTTAAGCCTCGGGGAGCTGTTTTTT
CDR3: CASSAGGLSLGELFF

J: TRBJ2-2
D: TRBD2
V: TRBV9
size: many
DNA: TGTGCCAGCAGCGCTAGCGGGAGAGGTACCGGGGAGCTGTTTTTT
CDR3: CASSASGRGTGELFF

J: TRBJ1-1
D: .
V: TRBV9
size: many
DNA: TGTGCCAGCAGCGTAGGTACTGGCACTGAAGCTTTCTTT
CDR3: CASSVGTGTEAFF

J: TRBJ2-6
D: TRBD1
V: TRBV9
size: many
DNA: TGTGCCAGCAGCGTAGGACTAATGGGACAGGGCTCTGGGGCCAACGTCCTGACTTTC
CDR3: CASSVGLMGQGSGANVLTF

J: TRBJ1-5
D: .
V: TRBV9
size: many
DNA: TGTGCCAGCAGCACGGGGGCAACTAATCAGCCCCAGCATTTT
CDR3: CASSTGATNQPQHF

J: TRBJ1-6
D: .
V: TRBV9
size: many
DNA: TGTGCCAGCAGCGTAGGACTTTCGAGCTCCTATAATTCACCCCTCCACTTT
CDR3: CASSVGLSSSYNSPLHF

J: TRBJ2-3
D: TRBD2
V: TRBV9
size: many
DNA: TGTGCCAGCAGCTCTTGGGCAGCGGGAGCGTACACAGATACGCAGTATTTT
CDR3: CASSSWAAGAYTDTQYF

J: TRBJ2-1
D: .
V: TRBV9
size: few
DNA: TGTGCCAGCAGCGTAGGGGATAGACGGCCCAATGAGCAGTTCTTC
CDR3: CASSVGDRRPNEQFF

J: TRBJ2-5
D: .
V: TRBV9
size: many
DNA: TGTGCCAGCAGCGTAGCCCCACAAGCTGTACAAGAGACCCAGTACTTC
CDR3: CASSVAPQAVQETQYF

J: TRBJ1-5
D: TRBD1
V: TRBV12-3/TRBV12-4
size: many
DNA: TGTGCCAGCAGTCGTTACAGGGGTGGCAATCAGCCCCAGCATTTT
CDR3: CASSRYRGGNQPQHF

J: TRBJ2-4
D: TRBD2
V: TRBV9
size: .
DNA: TGTGCCAGCAGCGTGGGGGAGGGGAAAGCCAAAAACATTCAGTACTTC
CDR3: CASSVGEGKAKNIQYF

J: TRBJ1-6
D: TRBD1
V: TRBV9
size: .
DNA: TGTGCCAGCAGCGTACTGTCCGGGACAGGGCATTCACCCCTCCACTTT
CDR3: CASSVLSGTGHSPLHF

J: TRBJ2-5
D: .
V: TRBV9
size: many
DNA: TGTGCCAGCAGCGTTTCTCCAGAGACCCAGTACTTC
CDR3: CASSVSPETQYF

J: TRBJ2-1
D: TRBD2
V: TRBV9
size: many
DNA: TGTGCCAGCAGCGTAGGGGTTAGCGGGACATACAATGAGCAGTTCTTC
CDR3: CASSVGVSGTYNEQFF

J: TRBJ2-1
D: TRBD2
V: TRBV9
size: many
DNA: TGTGCCAGCAGCCCTCGGACTAGCGACAATGAGCAGTTCTTC
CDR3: CASSPRTSDNEQFF

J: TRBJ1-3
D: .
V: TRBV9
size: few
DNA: TGTGCCAGCAGCGTAGACCCGACCTCCTCTGGAAACACCATATATTTT
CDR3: CASSVDPTSSGNTIYF

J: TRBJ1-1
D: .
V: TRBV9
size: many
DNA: TGTGCCAGCAGCGCACGCATGGGGGGAGAAGCTTTCTTT
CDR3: CASSARMGGEAFF

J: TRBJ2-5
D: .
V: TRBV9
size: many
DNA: TGTGCCAGCAGCGTAGTTGGGGGAACCCAAGAGACCCAGTACTTC
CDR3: CASSVVGGTQETQYF

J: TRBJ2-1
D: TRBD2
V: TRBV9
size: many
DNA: TGTGCCAGCAGCCCTGGGACTAGCGTTTCGGGCAATGAGCAGTTCTTC
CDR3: CASSPGTSVSGNEQFF

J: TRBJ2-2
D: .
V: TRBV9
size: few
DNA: TGTGCCAGCAGCGTAGGCAGCGGGCGATCGAACACCGGGGAGCTGTTTTTT
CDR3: CASSVGSGRSNTGELFF

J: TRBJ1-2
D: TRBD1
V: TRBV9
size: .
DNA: TGTGCCAGCAGCGTGACGACAGGGGGGGAAGGCTACACCTTC
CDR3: CASSVTTGGEGYTF

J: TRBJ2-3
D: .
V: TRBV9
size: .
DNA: TGTGCCAGCAGCGTTTCTTTGGCAGGGTTTGCGGCTACGCAGTATTTT
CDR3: CASSVSLAGFAATQYF

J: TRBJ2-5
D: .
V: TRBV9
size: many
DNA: TGTGCCAGCAGCGCAGTAGACAGCCTCTCGGAGACCCAGTACTTC
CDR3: CASSAVDSLSETQYF

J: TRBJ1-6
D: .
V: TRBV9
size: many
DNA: TGTGCCAGCAGCCCGGGGCCCGACGGGGCAAATTCACCCCTCCACTTT
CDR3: CASSPGPDGANSPLHF

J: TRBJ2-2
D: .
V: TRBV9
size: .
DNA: TGTGCCAGCAGCGTAGCTGAGGGGTACGGGGAGCTGTTTTTT
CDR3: CASSVAEGYGELFF

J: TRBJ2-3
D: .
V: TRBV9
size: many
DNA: TGTGCCAGCAGCGTAGGGAGTGCTCTGCGCACAGATACGCAGTATTTT
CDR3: CASSVGSALRTDTQYF

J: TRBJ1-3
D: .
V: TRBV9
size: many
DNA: TGTGCCAGCAGCGTAAGCCCCAGCTCTGGAAACACCATATATTTT
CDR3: CASSVSPSSGNTIYF

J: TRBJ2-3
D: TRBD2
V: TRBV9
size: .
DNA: TGTGCCAGCAGCGTTGCTGGGAGCGGGAGGTCCCTTTCAGAGACGCAGTATTTT
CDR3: CASSVAGSGRSLSETQYF

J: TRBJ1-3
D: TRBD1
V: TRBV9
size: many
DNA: TGTGCCAGCAGCGGGGGGACAGGGACAATCTCTGGAAACACCATATATTTT
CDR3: CASSGGTGTISGNTIYF

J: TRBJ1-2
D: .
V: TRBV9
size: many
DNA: TGTGCCAGCAGCCCAGAGGGCAGCTATGGCTACACCTTC
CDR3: CASSPEGSYGYTF

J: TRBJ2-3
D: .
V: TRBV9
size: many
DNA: TGTGCCAGCAGCTTAAGCGCGGGCGGGGCCTCTTTGGGCACAGATACGCAGTATTTT
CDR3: CASSLSAGGASLGTDTQYF

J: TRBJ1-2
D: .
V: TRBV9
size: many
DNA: TGTGCCAGCAGCGTAACAGGGATGGATGGCTACACCTTC
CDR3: CASSVTGMDGYTF

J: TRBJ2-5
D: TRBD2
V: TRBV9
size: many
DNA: TGTGCCAGCAGCCCGGGACTAGCGGAAGAGACCCAGTACTTC
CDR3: CASSPGLAEETQYF

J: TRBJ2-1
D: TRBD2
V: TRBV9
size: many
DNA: TGTGCCAGCAGGCCCGGGACTAGCGGGAATGAGCAGTTCTTC
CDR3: CASRPGTSGNEQFF

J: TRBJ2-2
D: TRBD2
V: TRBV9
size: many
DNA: TGTGCCAGCAGCGTAGCTCAATCTGAGCGGGGGGTTAACACCGGGGAGCTGTTTTTT
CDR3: CASSVAQSERGVNTGELFF

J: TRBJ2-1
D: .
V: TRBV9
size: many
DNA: TGTGCCAGCAGCGTAGTAGGCTACCAGGGCAATGAGCAGTTCTTC
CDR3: CASSVVGYQGNEQFF

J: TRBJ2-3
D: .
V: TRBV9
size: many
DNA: TGTGCCAGCAGCGGACCATTGGCAGATACGCAGTATTTT
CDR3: CASSGPLADTQYF

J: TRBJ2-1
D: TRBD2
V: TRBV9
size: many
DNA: TGTGCCAGCAGCGATGGGACTAGCGGGAGACGGAGGGAGCAGTTCTTC
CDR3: CASSDGTSGRRREQFF

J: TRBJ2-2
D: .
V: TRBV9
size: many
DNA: TGTGCCAGCAGCGTAGGACCCTCGGGCACCGGGGAGCTGTTTTTT
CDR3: CASSVGPSGTGELFF